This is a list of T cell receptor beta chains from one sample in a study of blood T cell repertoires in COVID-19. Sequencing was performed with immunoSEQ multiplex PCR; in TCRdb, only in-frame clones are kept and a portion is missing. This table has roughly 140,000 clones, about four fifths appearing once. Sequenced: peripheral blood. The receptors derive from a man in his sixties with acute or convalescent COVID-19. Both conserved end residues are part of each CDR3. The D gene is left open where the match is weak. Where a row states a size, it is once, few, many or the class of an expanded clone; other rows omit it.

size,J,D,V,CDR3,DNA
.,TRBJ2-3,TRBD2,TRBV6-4,CASSQGLAGGIDTQYF,TGTGCCAGCAGTCAAGGACTAGCGGGAGGAATAGATACGCAGTATTTT
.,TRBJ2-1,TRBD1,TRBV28,CASSRQGAYNEQFF,TGTGCCAGCAGTCGGCAGGGGGCCTACAATGAGCAGTTCTTC
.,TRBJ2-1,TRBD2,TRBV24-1,CATSDGTSGLPEQFF,TGTGCCACCAGTGATGGGACTAGCGGGTTGCCTGAGCAGTTCTTC
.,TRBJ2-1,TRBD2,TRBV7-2,CASRGLGTPYNEQFF,TGTGCCAGCAGGGGACTAGGGACCCCATACAATGAGCAGTTCTTC
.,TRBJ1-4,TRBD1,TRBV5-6,CASSFTGGATNEKLFF,TGTGCCAGCAGCTTTACAGGGGGCGCGACGAATGAAAAACTGTTTTTT
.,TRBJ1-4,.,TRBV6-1,CASSESLGPGKLFF,TGTGCCAGCAGTGAAAGTCTCGGCCCGGGGAAACTGTTTTTT
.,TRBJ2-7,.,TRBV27,CASSPRDTRVSYEQYF,TGTGCCAGCAGTCCCCGGGACACCCGCGTCTCCTACGAGCAGTACTTC
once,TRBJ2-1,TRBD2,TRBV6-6,CASSWTSGRAEYEQFF,TGTGCCAGCAGTTGGACTAGCGGGAGGGCCGAGTATGAGCAGTTCTTC
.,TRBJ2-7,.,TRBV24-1,CATSAAGSYEQYF,TGTGCCACCAGTGCAGCAGGCTCCTACGAGCAGTACTTC
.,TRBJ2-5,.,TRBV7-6,CASSSQGGRQETQYF,TGTGCCAGCAGCTCCCAGGGAGGCCGTCAAGAGACCCAGTACTTC
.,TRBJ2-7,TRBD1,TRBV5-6,CASSLQDRAPYEQYF,TGTGCCAGCAGCTTGCAGGACAGGGCCCCCTACGAGCAGTACTTC
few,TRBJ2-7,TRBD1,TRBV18,CASSPTDRGVYEQYF,TGTGCCAGCTCACCGACTGACAGGGGAGTATACGAGCAGTACTTC
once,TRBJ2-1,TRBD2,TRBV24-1,CATAASGRAGASEQFF,TGTGCCACGGCGGCTAGCGGGAGGGCCGGGGCATCTGAGCAGTTCTTC
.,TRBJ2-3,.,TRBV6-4,CASSDSGGAADTQYF,TGTGCCAGCAGTGACTCGGGGGGGGCCGCAGATACGCAGTATTTT
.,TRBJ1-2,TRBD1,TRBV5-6,CASSLAAGGISGGYTF,TGTGCCAGCAGCTTGGCGGCAGGGGGCATTAGCGGTGGCTACACCTTC
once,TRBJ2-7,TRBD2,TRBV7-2,CASSLDLAGYYEQYF,TGTGCCAGCAGCTTAGATCTAGCGGGCTACTACGAGCAGTACTTC
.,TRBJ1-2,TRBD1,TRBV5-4,CASSVDRARYGYTF,TGTGCCAGCAGCGTGGACAGGGCTCGCTATGGCTACACCTTC
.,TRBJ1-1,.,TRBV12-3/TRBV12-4,CASSLFRNTEAFF,TGTGCCAGCAGCTTATTCAGGAACACTGAAGCTTTCTTT
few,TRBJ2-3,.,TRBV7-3,CASSSPGLERTDTQYF,TGTGCCAGCAGCAGCCCGGGACTCGAGCGCACAGATACGCAGTATTTT
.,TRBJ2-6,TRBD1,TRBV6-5,CASRTGGAGANVLTF,TGTGCCAGCAGAACAGGGGGTGCTGGGGCCAACGTCCTGACTTTC
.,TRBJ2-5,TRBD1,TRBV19,CASSPRTGGSRETQYF,TGTGCCAGTAGTCCCCGGACAGGGGGGAGTCGAGAGACCCAGTACTTC
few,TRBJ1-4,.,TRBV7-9,CASSLEGELFF,TGTGCCAGCAGCCTAGAGGGGGAACTGTTTTTT
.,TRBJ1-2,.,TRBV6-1,CASSEAPGPGGYTF,TGTGCCAGCAGTGAAGCCCCGGGCCCGGGGGGCTACACCTTC